Listed below are T cell receptor beta chains from one sample, sequenced in a study of cytomegalovirus exposure and HLA in healthy donors. Libraries were prepared by immunoSEQ multiplex PCR; TCRdb keeps only in-frame clonotypes and omits some of them. The table records tens of thousands of clones, roughly 78% of them present only once. The sample was PBMCs. These receptors were taken from a young man in good health and CMV-seronegative. Both conserved end residues are part of each CDR3. D genes are given only for firm matches. Size values are once, few and many counts, or a class for expanded clones, and some rows have none.

V: TRBV10-3; J: TRBJ2-5; size: once; D: TRBD2; CDR3: CAISEPTSGRIRETQYF; DNA: TGTGCCATCAGTGAACCGACTAGCGGGCGGATCCGAGAGACCCAGTACTTC
V: TRBV12-5; J: TRBJ2-1; size: -; D: TRBD2; CDR3: CASGLSGSKGNEQFF; DNA: TGTGCTAGTGGCCTTAGCGGGAGTAAGGGCAATGAGCAGTTCTTC
V: TRBV30; J: TRBJ2-7; size: -; D: -; CDR3: CAWSAIAEQYF; DNA: TGTGCCTGGAGTGCTATAGCCGAGCAGTACTTC
V: TRBV30; J: TRBJ2-5; size: medium-sized; D: -; CDR3: CAWSKRLQETQYF; DNA: TGTGCCTGGAGTAAGCGGCTCCAAGAGACCCAGTACTTC
V: TRBV6-1; J: TRBJ2-7; size: -; D: TRBD2; CDR3: CASSEGTSDYEQYF; DNA: TGTGCCAGCAGTGAAGGGACTAGTGACTACGAGCAGTACTTC
V: TRBV9; J: TRBJ2-7; size: -; D: TRBD2; CDR3: CASSVASGRAAGEQYF; DNA: TGTGCCAGCAGCGTAGCTAGCGGGAGGGCCGCCGGCGAGCAGTACTTC
V: TRBV6-5; J: TRBJ2-3; size: -; D: -; CDR3: CASSDTGTRTQYF; DNA: TGTGCCAGCAGCGATACAGGGACCAGGACGCAGTATTTT
V: TRBV18; J: TRBJ1-4; size: -; D: TRBD1; CDR3: CASSSVGTGFTLDEKLFF; DNA: TGTGCCAGCTCATCCGTCGGGACAGGGTTCACGCTAGATGAAAAACTGTTTTTT
V: TRBV15; J: TRBJ2-3; size: once; D: -; CDR3: CATSRDLASDTQYF; DNA: TGTGCCACCAGCAGAGATCTAGCGTCCGATACGCAGTATTTT
V: TRBV5-6; J: TRBJ2-1; size: -; D: TRBD2; CDR3: CASSLYYSGRVNEQFF; DNA: TGTGCCAGCAGCTTATATTATAGCGGGAGGGTTAATGAGCAGTTCTTC
V: TRBV7-9; J: TRBJ1-1; size: medium-sized; D: TRBD1; CDR3: CASSLGTGVNTEAFF; DNA: TGTGCCAGCAGCTTAGGGACAGGGGTGAACACTGAAGCTTTCTTT
V: TRBV11-1; J: TRBJ2-2; size: -; D: -; CDR3: CASSLFGGRTNTGELFF; DNA: TGTGCCAGCAGCTTATTTGGGGGCCGGACGAACACCGGGGAGCTGTTTTTT
V: TRBV27; J: TRBJ1-1; size: few; D: -; CDR3: CASSRGRRNTEAFF; DNA: TGTGCCAGCAGTAGGGGCAGGAGGAACACTGAAGCTTTCTTT
V: TRBV7-8; J: TRBJ2-4; size: -; D: -; CDR3: CASSLKGVLAKNIQYF; DNA: TGTGCCAGCAGCTTAAAAGGAGTACTAGCCAAAAACATTCAGTACTTC
V: TRBV6-1; J: TRBJ2-7; size: -; D: -; CDR3: CASSLGQGVSEQYF; DNA: TGTGCCAGCAGTTTAGGTCAGGGTGTGAGCGAGCAGTACTTC
V: TRBV5-8; J: TRBJ2-5; size: -; D: -; CDR3: CASSKNRGGTETQYF; DNA: TGTGCCAGCAGCAAAAACAGGGGAGGTACAGAGACCCAGTACTTC
V: TRBV5-1; J: TRBJ1-2; size: -; D: -; CDR3: CASSLGTGWDGYGYTF; DNA: TGCGCCAGCAGCTTGGGAACAGGGTGGGATGGCTATGGCTACACCTTC
V: TRBV29-1; J: TRBJ2-1; size: -; D: TRBD2; CDR3: CSVKGAGVESGMSGQFF; DNA: TGCAGCGTTAAGGGAGCGGGAGTTGAGTCCGGAATGAGCGGGCAGTTCTTC
V: TRBV5-1; J: TRBJ2-4; size: few; D: -; CDR3: CASSWRGQNIQYF; DNA: TGCGCCAGCAGCTGGAGGGGGCAAAACATTCAGTACTTC
V: TRBV19; J: TRBJ2-5; size: -; D: TRBD1; CDR3: CASSRGQGPIQTQYF; DNA: TGTGCCAGTAGTCGCGGACAGGGCCCCATACAGACCCAGTACTTC
V: TRBV19; J: TRBJ2-1; size: few; D: -; CDR3: CASSNGYNEQFF; DNA: TGTGCCAGTAGTAACGGTTACAATGAGCAGTTCTTC
V: TRBV30; J: TRBJ1-5; size: -; D: -; CDR3: CAWERDNQPQHF; DNA: TGTGCCTGGGAGCGCGATAATCAGCCCCAGCATTTT
V: TRBV7-9; J: TRBJ2-1; size: -; D: TRBD2; CDR3: CASSLRLGTSGYNEQFF; DNA: TGTGCCAGCAGCCTTAGACTTGGGACTAGCGGCTACAATGAGCAGTTCTTC
V: TRBV30; J: TRBJ2-5; size: -; D: -; CDR3: CAWSVSRGPPAQETQYF; DNA: TGTGCCTGGAGTGTTAGCAGGGGCCCACCCGCCCAAGAGACCCAGTACTTC
V: TRBV18; J: TRBJ2-5; size: -; D: -; CDR3: CASSSLLEGRETQYF; DNA: TGTGCCAGCTCGTCACTTCTGGAGGGACGAGAGACCCAGTACTTC
V: TRBV5-1; J: TRBJ2-3; size: few; D: TRBD1; CDR3: CASSPGTANTDTQYF; DNA: TGCGCCAGCAGCCCGGGGACAGCAAACACAGATACGCAGTATTTT
V: TRBV7-8; J: TRBJ1-5; size: -; D: -; CDR3: CASSYAFRTADQPQHF; DNA: TGTGCCAGCAGCTATGCCTTTAGGACTGCCGATCAGCCCCAGCATTTT
V: TRBV6-5; J: TRBJ2-7; size: -; D: TRBD2; CDR3: CASSRGDLYEQYF; DNA: TGTGCCAGCAGTCGGGGGGACCTCTACGAGCAGTACTTC
V: TRBV6-7; J: TRBJ1-2; size: -; D: -; CDR3: CAGFWGGDNYGYTF; DNA: TGTGCCGGGTTTTGGGGAGGAGATAACTATGGCTACACCTTC
V: TRBV18; J: TRBJ2-5; size: -; D: -; CDR3: CASSPTLSQETQYF; DNA: TGTGCCAGCTCCCCTACCTTGAGCCAAGAGACCCAGTACTTC
V: TRBV5-4; J: TRBJ2-7; size: -; D: -; CDR3: CASSSGTPHSYEQYF; DNA: TGTGCCAGCAGCTCAGGGACTCCCCACTCCTACGAGCAGTACTTC
V: TRBV11-3; J: TRBJ2-5; size: once; D: TRBD2; CDR3: CASSPTFEAGSQETQYF; DNA: TGTGCCAGCAGCCCCACCTTTGAAGCGGGATCCCAAGAGACCCAGTACTTC
V: TRBV5-6; J: TRBJ1-2; size: once; D: TRBD1; CDR3: CASSFRDRGQEGYTF; DNA: TGTGCCAGCAGCTTCCGGGACAGGGGGCAGGAAGGCTACACCTTC
V: TRBV18; J: TRBJ1-3; size: once; D: -; CDR3: CASSPAIRSSSGNTIYF; DNA: TGTGCCAGCTCACCAGCTATTCGTTCAAGCTCTGGAAACACCATATATTTT
V: TRBV5-1; J: TRBJ2-7; size: -; D: TRBD1; CDR3: CASSLDRGQSYEQYF; DNA: TGCGCCAGCAGCTTGGACAGGGGGCAGTCCTACGAGCAGTACTTC
V: TRBV14; J: TRBJ2-3; size: once; D: -; CDR3: CASSQDGTKSDTQYF; DNA: TGTGCCAGCAGCCAAGATGGGACAAAGTCAGATACGCAGTATTTT
V: TRBV27; J: TRBJ2-3; size: once; D: TRBD2; CDR3: CASRLLPTSGRDTQYF; DNA: TGTGCCAGCCGACTTCTACCGACTAGCGGGAGGGATACGCAGTATTTT
V: TRBV10-1; J: TRBJ2-5; size: -; D: -; CDR3: CASSEARLGPQETQYF; DNA: TGCGCCAGCAGTGAGGCAAGACTAGGACCTCAAGAGACCCAGTACTTC
V: TRBV7-2; J: TRBJ1-1; size: few; D: TRBD1; CDR3: CASSFRTGVRSGTEAFF; DNA: TGTGCCAGCAGCTTCAGGACAGGGGTAAGGTCGGGCACTGAAGCTTTCTTT
V: TRBV28; J: TRBJ2-7; size: -; D: -; CDR3: CASRLAGSVREQYF; DNA: TGTGCCAGCAGGTTAGCAGGTTCGGTAAGAGAGCAGTACTTC
V: TRBV5-1; J: TRBJ2-5; size: -; D: -; CDR3: CASSLDPSPGTQYF; DNA: TGCGCCAGCAGCTTGGATCCTAGCCCTGGGACCCAGTACTTC